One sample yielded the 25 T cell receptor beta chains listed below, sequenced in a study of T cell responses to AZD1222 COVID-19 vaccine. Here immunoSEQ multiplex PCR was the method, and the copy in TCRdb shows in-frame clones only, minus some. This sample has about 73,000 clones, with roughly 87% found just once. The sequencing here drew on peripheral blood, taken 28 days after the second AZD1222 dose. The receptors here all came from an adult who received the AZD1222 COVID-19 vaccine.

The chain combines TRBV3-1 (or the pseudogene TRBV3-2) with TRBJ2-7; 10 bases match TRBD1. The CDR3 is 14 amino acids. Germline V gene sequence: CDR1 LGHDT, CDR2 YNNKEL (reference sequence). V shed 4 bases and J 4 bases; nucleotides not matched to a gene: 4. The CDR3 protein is CASSLGQGGYEQYF. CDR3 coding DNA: TGTGCCAGCAGCCTAGGACAGGGGGGATACGAGCAGTACTTC.

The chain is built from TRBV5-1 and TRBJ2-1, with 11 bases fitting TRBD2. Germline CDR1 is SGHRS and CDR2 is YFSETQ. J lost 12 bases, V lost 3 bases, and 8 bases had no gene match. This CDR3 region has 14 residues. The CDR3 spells CASSWGSSGGSQFF. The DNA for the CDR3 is TGCGCCAGCAGCTGGGGTTCTAGCGGGGGGTCGCAGTTCTTC.

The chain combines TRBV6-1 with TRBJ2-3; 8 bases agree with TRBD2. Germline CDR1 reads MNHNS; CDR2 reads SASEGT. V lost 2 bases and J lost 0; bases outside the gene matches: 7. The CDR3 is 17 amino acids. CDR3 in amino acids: CASSETSGTSSTDTQYF. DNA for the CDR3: TGTGCCAGCAGTGAAACTAGCGGAACCTCTAGCACAGATACGCAGTATTTT.

The CDR3 DNA reads as TGTGCCTGGAGTACAGGGGCTGGAAACACCATATATTTT. It yields the protein CAWSTGAGNTIYF. V and J are TRBV30 and TRBJ1-3; 7 bases are a match to TRBD1. V trimming: 2 bases; J trimming: 2 bases; junction bases outside the gene matches: 0. Germline loops: CDR1 GTSNPN, CDR2 SVGIG (reference sequence). There are 13 residues in the CDR3.

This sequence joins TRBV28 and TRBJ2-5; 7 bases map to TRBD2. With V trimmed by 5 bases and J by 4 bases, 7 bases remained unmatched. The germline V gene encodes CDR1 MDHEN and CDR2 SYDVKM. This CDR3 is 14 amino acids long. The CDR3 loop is CASSRERGRETQYF. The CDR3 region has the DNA TGTGCCAGCAGTCGGGAACGCGGGAGAGAGACCCAGTACTTC.

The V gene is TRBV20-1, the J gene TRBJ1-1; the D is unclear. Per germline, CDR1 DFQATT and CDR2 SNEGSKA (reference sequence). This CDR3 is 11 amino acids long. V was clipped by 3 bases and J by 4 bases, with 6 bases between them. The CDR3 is CSARALTEAFF. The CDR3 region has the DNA TGCAGTGCTAGGGCGCTCACTGAAGCTTTCTTT.

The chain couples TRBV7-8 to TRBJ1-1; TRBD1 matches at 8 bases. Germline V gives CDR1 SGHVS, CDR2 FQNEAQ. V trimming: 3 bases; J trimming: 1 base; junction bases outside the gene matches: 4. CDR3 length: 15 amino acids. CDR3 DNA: TGTGCCAGCAGCTTTTCGGGACAGGCGAACACTGAAGCTTTCTTT. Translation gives CASSFSGQANTEAFF. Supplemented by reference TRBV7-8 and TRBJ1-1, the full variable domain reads GAGVSQSPRYKVAKRGQDVALRCDPISGHVSLFWYQQALGQGPEFLTYFQNEAQLDKSGLPSDRFFAERPEGSVSTLKIQRTQQEDSAVYLCASSFSGQANTEAFFGQGTRLTVV.

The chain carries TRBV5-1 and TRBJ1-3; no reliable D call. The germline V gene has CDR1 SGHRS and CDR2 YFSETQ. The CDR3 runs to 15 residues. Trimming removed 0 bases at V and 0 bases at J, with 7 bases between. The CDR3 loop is CASSLGQPSGNTIYF. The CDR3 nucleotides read TGCGCCAGCAGCTTGGGCCAACCCTCTGGAAACACCATATATTTT.

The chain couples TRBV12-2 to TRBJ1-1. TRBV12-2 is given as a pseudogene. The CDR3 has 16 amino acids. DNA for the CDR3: TGTGCAAGTCGCTCCGGGAAAAACGGGGCACACACTGAAGCTTTCTTT. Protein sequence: CASRSGKNGAHTEAFF.

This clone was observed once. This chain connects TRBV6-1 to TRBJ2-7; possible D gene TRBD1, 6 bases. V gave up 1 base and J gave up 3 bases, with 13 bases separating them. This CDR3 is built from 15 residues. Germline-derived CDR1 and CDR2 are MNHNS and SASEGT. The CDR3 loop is CASSEGPGAYYEQYV. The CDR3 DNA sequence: TGTGCCAGCAGTGAAGGCCCAGGGGCGTACTACGAGCAGTACGTC.

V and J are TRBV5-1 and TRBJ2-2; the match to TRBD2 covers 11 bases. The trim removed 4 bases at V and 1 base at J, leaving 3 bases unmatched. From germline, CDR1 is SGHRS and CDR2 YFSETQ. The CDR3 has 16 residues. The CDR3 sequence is CASSLGLAGNTGELFF. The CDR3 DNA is TGCGCCAGCAGCCTAGGACTAGCGGGGAACACCGGGGAGCTGTTTTTT.

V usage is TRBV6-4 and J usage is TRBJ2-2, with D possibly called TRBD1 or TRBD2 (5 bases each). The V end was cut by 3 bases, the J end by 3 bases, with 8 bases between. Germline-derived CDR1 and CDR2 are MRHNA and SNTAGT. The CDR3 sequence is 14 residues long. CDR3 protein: CASSELGHTGELFF. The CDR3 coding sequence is TGTGCCAGCAGTGAGCTGGGACACACCGGGGAGCTGTTTTTT.

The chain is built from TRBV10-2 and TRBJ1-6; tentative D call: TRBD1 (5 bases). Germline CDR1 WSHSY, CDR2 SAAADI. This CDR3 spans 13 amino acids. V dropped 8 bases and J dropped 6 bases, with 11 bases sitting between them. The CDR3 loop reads CASGQGGNSPLHF. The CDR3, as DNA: TGCGCCAGCGGGCAGGGAGGTAATTCACCCCTCCACTTT.

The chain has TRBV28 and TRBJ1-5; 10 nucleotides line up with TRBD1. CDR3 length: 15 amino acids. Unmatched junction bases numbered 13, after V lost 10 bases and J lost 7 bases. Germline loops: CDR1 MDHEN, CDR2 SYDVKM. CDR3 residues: CATAGAGQGGQPQHF. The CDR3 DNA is TGTGCCACTGCGGGGGCCGGACAGGGGGGACAGCCCCAGCATTTT.

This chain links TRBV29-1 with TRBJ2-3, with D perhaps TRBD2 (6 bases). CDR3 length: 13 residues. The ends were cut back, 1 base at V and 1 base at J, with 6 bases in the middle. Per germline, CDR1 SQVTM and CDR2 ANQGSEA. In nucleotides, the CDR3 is TGCAGCGTTGAAGCTAGCGGCACAGATACGCAGTATTTT. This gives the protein CSVEASGTDTQYF.

The CDR3 reads CASSSRHPNQPQHF. In DNA form, the CDR3 reads TGTGCCAGCAGTTCCCGGCACCCTAATCAGCCCCAGCATTTT. The chain joins TRBV6-5 to TRBJ1-5; D unclear. V was trimmed by 4 bases and J by 4 bases, leaving 11 bases between them. The germline gives CDR1 MNHEY, CDR2 SVGAGI. The CDR3 loop spans 14 amino acids.

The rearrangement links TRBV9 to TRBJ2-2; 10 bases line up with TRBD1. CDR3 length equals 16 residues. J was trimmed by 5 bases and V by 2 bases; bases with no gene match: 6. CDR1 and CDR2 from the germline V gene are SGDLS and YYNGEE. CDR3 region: CASSVLPGQGTGELFF. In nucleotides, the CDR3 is TGTGCCAGCAGCGTGCTGCCGGGACAGGGGACCGGGGAGCTGTTTTTT.

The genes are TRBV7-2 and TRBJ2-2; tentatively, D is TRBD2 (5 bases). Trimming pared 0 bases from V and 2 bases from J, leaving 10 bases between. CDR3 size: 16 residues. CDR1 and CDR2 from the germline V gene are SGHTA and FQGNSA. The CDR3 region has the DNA TGTGCCAGCAGCTTAGCCCCAGCGGCAAACACCGGGGAGCTGTTTTTT. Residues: CASSLAPAANTGELFF. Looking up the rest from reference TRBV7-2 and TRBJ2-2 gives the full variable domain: GAGVSQSPSNKVTEKGKDVELRCDPISGHTALYWYRQSLGQGLEFLIYFQGNSAPDKSGLPSDRFSAERTGGSVSTLTIQRTQQEDSAVYLCASSLAPAANTGELFFGEGSRLTVL.

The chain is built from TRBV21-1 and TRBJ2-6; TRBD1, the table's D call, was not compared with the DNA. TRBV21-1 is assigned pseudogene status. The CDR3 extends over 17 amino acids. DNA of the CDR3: TGTGCCACCGACTTTAGGACAGGAAAGGATGGGGCCAACGTCCTGACTTTC. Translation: CATDFRTGKDGANVLTF.

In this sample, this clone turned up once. CDR3 loop: CATSDPQGGYGYTF. The CDR3 DNA follows: TGTGCCACCAGTGATCCCCAGGGGGGCTATGGCTACACCTTC. The V gene is TRBV24-1, the J gene TRBJ1-2; the match to TRBD1 covers 7 bases. CDR3 size: 14 residues. In germline, CDR1 is KGHDR, CDR2 SFDVKD. V dropped 3 bases and J dropped 4; count of bases not matched to a gene: 4.

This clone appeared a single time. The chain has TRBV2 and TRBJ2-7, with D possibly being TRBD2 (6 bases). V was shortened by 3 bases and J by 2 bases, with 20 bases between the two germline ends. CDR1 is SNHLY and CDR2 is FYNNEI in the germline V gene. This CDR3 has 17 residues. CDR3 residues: CASSEVGMGLSAYEQYF. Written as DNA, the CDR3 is TGTGCCAGCAGTGAGGTGGGGATGGGACTTTCCGCCTACGAGCAGTACTTC.

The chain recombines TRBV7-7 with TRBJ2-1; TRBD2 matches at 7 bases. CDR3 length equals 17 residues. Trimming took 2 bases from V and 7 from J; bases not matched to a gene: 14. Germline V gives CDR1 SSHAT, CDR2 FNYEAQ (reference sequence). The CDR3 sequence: CASSLSLGSGPKNEQFF. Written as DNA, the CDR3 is TGTGCCAGCAGCTTATCTCTAGGTAGCGGGCCCAAGAATGAGCAGTTCTTC.

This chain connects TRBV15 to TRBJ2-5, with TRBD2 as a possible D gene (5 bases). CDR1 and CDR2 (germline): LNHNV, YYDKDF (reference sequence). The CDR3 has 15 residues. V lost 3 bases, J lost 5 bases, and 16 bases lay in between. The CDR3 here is CATSRTFERGETQYF. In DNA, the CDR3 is TGTGCCACCAGCAGGACTTTCGAGAGAGGGGAGACCCAGTACTTC.

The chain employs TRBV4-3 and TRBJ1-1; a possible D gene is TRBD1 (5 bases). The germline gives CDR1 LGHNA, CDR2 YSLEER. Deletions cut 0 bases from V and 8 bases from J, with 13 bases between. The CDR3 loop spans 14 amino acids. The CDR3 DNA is TGCGCCAGCAGCCAAGAAGGGTGGGCAGGGGAAGCTTTCTTT. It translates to CASSQEGWAGEAFF.

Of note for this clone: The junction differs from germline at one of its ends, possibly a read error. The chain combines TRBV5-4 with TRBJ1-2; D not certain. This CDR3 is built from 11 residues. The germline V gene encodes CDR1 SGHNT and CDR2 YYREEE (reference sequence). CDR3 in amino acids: CASSLVSVTAF. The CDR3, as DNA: TGTGCCAGCAGCTTGGTATCGGTGACCGCCTTC. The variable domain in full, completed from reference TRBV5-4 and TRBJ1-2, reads ETGVTQSPTHLIKTRGQQVTLRCSSQSGHNTVSWYQQALGQGPQFIFQYYREEENGRGNFPPRFSGLQFPNYSSELNVNALELDDSALYLCASSLVSVTAFGSGTRLTVV.